Sequencing of this TCR beta chain was carried out in a study of T and B cells in COVID-19 patients. Deletions cut 3 bases from V and 5 bases from J, with 10 bases between. The V gene's germline CDR1 is MNHEY and CDR2 SVGAGI. The CDR3 length is 13 residues. Multiplex PCR with BIOMED2 TRB-A/B primer pools amplified TRB rearrangements. Each CDR3 protein is one row after TCRdb ran MiXCR on the multiplex PCR reads. This sample has thousands of distinct CDR3 sequences; approximately 25% occur once, and the top ten carry about three fifths. Notes on the study in general: No sequencing was yet done of CD4+, regulatory or CD8+ subsets, or of SARS-CoV-2-responsive or tetramer+ sorted cells.

Each TRB amplification used roughly 250-550 ng of genomic DNA from blood. This clonotype is large (0.1 to 1%) by share. Its target is unknown. Sequenced: blood. The TCR originated in a human donor with active COVID-19. This chain joins TRBV6-5 and TRBJ2-5; D is unclear. The CDR3 region has the DNA TGTGCCAGCAGTTATACTGGGCGTGAGACCCAGTACTTC. It specifies CASSYTGRETQYF.